Below are 18 T cell receptor beta chains sequenced from a single sample in a study of blood T cell repertoires in COVID-19. The data were produced by immunoSEQ multiplex PCR, yet TCRdb's version contains in-frame clones alone and is incomplete. The repertoire holds 190,000 or so clones, over 75% seen once, with roughly 2.8% in the top ten. The specimen was peripheral blood. The source of these receptors is a woman aged 80 or older with active or convalescent COVID-19.

The rearrangement joins TRBV6-5 to TRBJ2-7; 7 bases fit TRBD1. The V and J ends lost 7 bases and 3 bases, in that order; junction bases with no gene match: 9. The CDR3 length is 14 residues. Germline V CDR1 and CDR2: MNHEY, SVGAGI. The CDR3: CASTLRTGSYEQYF. In nucleotides, the CDR3 is TGTGCCAGCACCCTGAGGACAGGAAGCTACGAGCAGTACTTC.

The chain recombines TRBV11-2 with TRBJ1-3, with 7 bases fitting TRBD1. Germline V CDR1 and CDR2: SGHAT, FQNNGV. V lost 3 bases, J lost 1 base, and 6 bases stayed unmatched. The CDR3 runs 16 residues. CDR3 loop: CASSFAAGGSGNTIYF. As DNA, the CDR3 is TGTGCCAGCAGCTTCGCGGCAGGGGGTTCTGGAAACACCATATATTTT.

J is TRBJ1-2 and V is TRBV7-9, with TRBD1 matching over 10 bases. With 1 base clipped from V and 6 bases from J, the junction kept 5 bases outside the gene matches. The CDR3 is made up of 15 amino acids. CDR1 and CDR2 from the germline V gene are SEHNR and FQNEAQ (reference sequence). The CDR3 DNA sequence: TGTGCCAGCAGCTTAGTGGGACAGGGGATACATGGCTACACCTTC. It translates to CASSLVGQGIHGYTF.

CDR3 protein: CASSVSTGGVWSETQYF. Here the CDR3 DNA reads TGTGCCAGCAGCGTCAGCACAGGGGGCGTTTGGTCGGAGACCCAGTACTTC. The genes are TRBV9 and TRBJ2-5, with TRBD1 identical over 9 bases. Looked up from germline, CDR1 is SGDLS and CDR2 is YYNGEE. Trimming took 2 bases from V and 5 from J; bases not matched to a gene: 13. The CDR3 is 17 amino acids.

This clone showed up many times. The V gene is TRBV6-5, the J gene TRBJ1-2; 8 nucleotides agree with TRBD1. Germline V lookup: CDR1 MNHEY, CDR2 SVGAGI. The CDR3 spans 14 residues. Trimming at V came to 2 bases and at J to 5 bases, leaving 4 bases not matched to a gene. The CDR3 sequence: CASSYGTGGYGYTF. For the CDR3, the DNA is TGTGCCAGCAGTTACGGGACAGGCGGGTATGGCTACACCTTC.

V gene TRBV3-1 (or the pseudogene TRBV3-2) combines with J gene TRBJ1-2; 8 positions match TRBD1. This CDR3 is built from 15 residues. Germline V gene data show CDR1 as LGHDT and CDR2 as YNNKEL (reference sequence). V lost 4 bases to trimming and J lost 8 bases; unmatched junction nucleotides: 12. In nucleotides, the CDR3 is TGTGCCAGCAGCCCGACCCCGTTGACAGGGGTCGGCTACACCTTC. It specifies CASSPTPLTGVGYTF.

The rearrangement links TRBV4-1 to TRBJ2-3, with 11 bases matching TRBD2. Germline V gene data show CDR1 as MGHRA and CDR2 as YSYEKL. The length of the CDR3 is 19 residues. V shed 0 bases, J shed 5 bases, and the junction held 13 bases outside the gene matches. CDR3 DNA: TGCGCCAGCAGCCAAGAATACCCCATTCTAGCGGGGGGTCAAGATACGCAGTATTTT. Its protein product is CASSQEYPILAGGQDTQYF.

The J gene is TRBJ1-6, the V gene TRBV28; D unclear. V was shortened by 1 base and J by 6 bases, with 4 bases between the two germline ends. CDR3 length: 13 amino acids. CDR1 and CDR2 (germline): MDHEN, SYDVKM. DNA of the CDR3: TGTGCCAGCAGTTTATCCAGTAATTCACCCCTCCACTTT. Translated: CASSLSSNSPLHF.

V gene TRBV5-5 combines with J gene TRBJ1-3, with 7 bases identical to TRBD1. The CDR3 has 16 residues. The V and J ends lost 4 bases and 0 bases, in that order; junction bases with no gene match: 7. Germline V gene lookup returns CDR1 SGHKS and CDR2 YYEKEE (reference sequence). The CDR3 sequence is CASSHGDRVSGNTIYF. In nucleotides, the CDR3 is TGTGCCAGCAGCCATGGGGACAGAGTCTCTGGAAACACCATATATTTT.

This chain joins TRBV4-1 and TRBJ1-5; D may be TRBD1 (6 bases). Trimming took off 5 bases at V and 1 base at J, with 12 bases between the two ends. The CDR3 runs 15 residues. Looked up from germline, CDR1 is MGHRA and CDR2 is YSYEKL. The CDR3, as DNA: TGCGCCAGCAGCAAAGGGGGGGGGAGCAATCAGCCCCAGCATTTT. Its translation: CASSKGGGSNQPQHF.

The chain links TRBV6-5 to TRBJ2-2; maybe TRBD2 (7 bases). This CDR3 spans 15 amino acids. The germline V and J ends were trimmed by 2 bases and 4 bases, with 11 bases remaining between them. Looked up from germline, CDR1 is MNHEY and CDR2 is SVGAGI. Here the CDR3 reads CASSYGGARTGELFF. CDR3 DNA sequence: TGTGCCAGCAGTTACGGGGGGGCGCGCACCGGGGAGCTGTTTTTT.

This clone was counted between two and nine times. This sequence joins TRBV19 and TRBJ1-6; D uncertain. V lost 3 bases and J 8 bases, leaving 14 bases between the germline ends. Germline V gene sequence: CDR1 LNHDA, CDR2 SQIVND (reference sequence). The length of the CDR3 is 15 residues. CDR3 in DNA: TGTGCCAGTAGTATCAGCAGGATGGTCGATTCACCCCTCCACTTT. Translation: CASSISRMVDSPLHF.

The V call is TRBV5-1, the J call TRBJ1-3; D not certain. The ends were cut back, 7 bases at V and 0 bases at J, with 14 bases in the middle. CDR1 is SGHRS and CDR2 is YFSETQ in the germline V gene. This CDR3 has 15 residues. The CDR3 region is CASSKKESSGNTIYF. The CDR3, as DNA: TGCGCCAGCTCAAAAAAAGAGAGCTCTGGAAACACCATATATTTT.

The chain recombines TRBV5-1 with TRBJ1-2; D is unclear. V lost 0 bases to trimming and J lost 2 bases, with 11 bases between them. Germline V gene sequence: CDR1 SGHRS, CDR2 YFSETQ. The CDR3 loop spans 15 amino acids. In DNA, the CDR3 is TGCGCCAGCAGCTTGGGCGGGCCGGGGAACTATGGCTACACCTTC. Amino acids: CASSLGGPGNYGYTF.

The rearrangement links TRBV6-5 to TRBJ2-5, with a weak D call TRBD2 (5 bases). Per germline, CDR1 MNHEY and CDR2 SVGAGI. Trimming stripped 10 bases from V and 1 base from J, with 16 bases between. The CDR3 has 14 amino acids. Written as DNA, the CDR3 is TGTGCCACCTCGAAGGACGGGGTCCAAGAGACCCAGTACTTC. The encoded protein is CATSKDGVQETQYF.

This rearrangement joins TRBV5-1 to TRBJ1-4; D is perhaps TRBD1 (6 bases). This CDR3 contains 15 residues. V was trimmed by 1 base and J by 4 bases, leaving 11 bases between them. From germline, CDR1 is SGHRS and CDR2 YFSETQ. The CDR3 DNA reads TGCGCCAGCAGCTTGTATCTAGGGGGTAATGAAAAACTGTTTTTT. Protein product: CASSLYLGGNEKLFF.

This clone has a handful of counts. The rearrangement joins TRBV6-5 to TRBJ2-7, with TRBD2 identical over 7 bases. V was clipped by 7 bases and J by 6 bases; unmatched bases: 9. Germline values: CDR1 MNHEY, CDR2 SVGAGI. The CDR3 loop spans 13 amino acids. The CDR3, as DNA: TGTGCCAGCACGGGTCCGGGGGAGGGCGAGCAGTACTTC. Protein product: CASTGPGEGEQYF.

There are a few counts of this clone. This rearrangement joins TRBV7-9 to TRBJ2-7, with TRBD1 matching 11 bases. This CDR3 is 16 amino acids long. The trim removed 1 base at V and 6 bases at J, leaving 8 bases unmatched. Per germline, CDR1 SEHNR and CDR2 FQNEAQ (reference sequence). The CDR3 here is CASSLGGTGGLTEQYF. The CDR3 region has the DNA TGTGCCAGCAGCTTAGGTGGGACAGGGGGGCTTACCGAGCAGTACTTC.